A single sample gave rise to the 8 T cell receptor beta chains below, sequenced in a study of regulatory T cells in long-lasting Graves disease (dated by TCRdb to the early 2020s). Preparation of the library involved multiplex PCR. Sequencing was performed on an Illumina HiSeq 4000. CDR3 regions were amplified by Arm-PCR with iRepertoire HTBI primers to construct TCR beta libraries. TCRdb reanalyzed the raw reads on its own, using fastp at Q25 for trimming and MiXCR for clone calling, and kept in-frame beta chains. Identical CDR3 protein sequences are pooled into one entry, listed with their most common genes and DNA. In this sample the table shows roughly 560,000 distinct CDR3 sequences, around 15% of which occur a single time. In total, the top ten clones hold about 25% of the sample. In the paper's terms, the time point label means: newly diagnosed GD, antithyroid drugs for less than 3 months. For both TCR sequencing and RNA sequencing, RNA was extracted from PBMCs in TRIzol.

These data also formed part of another study, on T cells in Graves' hyperthyroidism and ophthalmopathy.

The input for sequencing was peripheral blood mononuclear cells (PBMCs), taken at new diagnosis, from a patient treated with antithyroid drugs. These receptors were obtained from a woman aged 35-65 years with Graves disease. Donor details come from another sample of the same person, matched by shared clones.

This chain joins TRBV29-1 and TRBJ2-7, with TRBD1 as a possible D gene (5 bases). The germline V gene has CDR1 SQVTM and CDR2 ANQGSEA. This CDR3 comprises 13 residues. The V gene lost 5 bases and the J gene lost 3 bases, with 14 bases spanning the gap. CDR3 DNA sequence: TGCAGCGTTACCAGACAGCCGGACTACGAGCAGTACTTC. It yields the protein CSVTRQPDYEQYF.

This clonotype was seen at least ten times. The chain uses TRBV5-4 and TRBJ1-1; weak D call: TRBD1 (5 bases). Germline-derived CDR1 and CDR2 are SGHNT and YYREEE (reference sequence). CDR3 length: 15 residues. V was clipped by 5 bases and J by 1 base, with 15 bases between them. The CDR3 sequence: CASRTGGTANTEAFF. For the CDR3, the DNA is TGTGCCAGCAGAACGGGGGGAACGGCGAACACTGAAGCTTTCTTT.

The chain is built from TRBV2 and TRBJ1-5; 7 bases match TRBD1. V lost 4 bases, J lost 5 bases, and 11 bases stayed unmatched. The CDR3 has 16 residues. Germline CDR1 reads SNHLY; CDR2 reads FYNNEI. This CDR3 is CASSGLLDREHQPQHF. The CDR3 DNA sequence: TGTGCCAGCAGTGGCCTTCTTGACAGGGAGCATCAGCCCCAGCATTTT.

This clonotype showed up many times. At one boundary the junction diverges from the germline segment, which might be a read error. CDR3 sequence: CASSRHPTGEIF. DNA for the CDR3: TGTGCCAGCAGCCGACACCCGACCGGAGAAATTTTT. This chain connects TRBV3-1 to TRBJ1-1; D is unclear. Germline lookup yields CDR1 LGHDT and CDR2 YNNKEL (reference sequence). The CDR3 totals 12 residues.

The rearrangement uses TRBV2 and TRBJ2-3; no clear D gene. The DNA end lines up better with TRBJ2-1; the J call may be wrong. CDR1 is SNHLY, CDR2 FYNNEI, per germline. There are 11 residues in the CDR3. CDR3 bases: TGTGCCAGCAGTGCCGGTTACGAGCAGTTCTTC. It encodes CASSAGYEQFF.

This clonotype was seen repeatedly, ten times or more. The V call is TRBV13, the J call TRBJ2-3; tentatively, D is TRBD2 (6 bases). Germline V lookup: CDR1 PRHDT, CDR2 FYEKMQ (reference sequence). The CDR3 totals 18 residues. Trimming cost V 5 bases and J 1 base, with 22 bases left between them. CDR3 amino acids: CASSPGLYSGFGTDTQYF. The CDR3 DNA follows: TGTGCCAGCAGCCCGGGACTCTACTCGGGCTTCGGCACAGATACGCAGTATTTT. The full variable domain, completed using reference TRBV13 and TRBJ2-3, is AAGVIQSPRHLIKEKRETATLKCYPIPRHDTVYWYQQGPGQDPQFLISFYEKMQSDKGSIPDRFSAQQFSDYHSELNMSSLELGDSALYFCASSPGLYSGFGTDTQYFGPGTRLTVL.

This clonotype was seen at least ten times. The chain carries TRBV15 and TRBJ2-5, with D perhaps TRBD2 (5 bases). Germline V gene sequence: CDR1 LNHNV, CDR2 YYDKDF (reference sequence). The CDR3 sequence is 15 residues long. V was shortened by 0 bases and J by 1 base, with 9 bases between the two germline ends. The CDR3 sequence: CATSRDRRSQETQYF. In DNA, the CDR3 is TGTGCCACCAGCAGAGATCGGAGGTCCCAAGAGACCCAGTACTTC.

This clonotype was seen many times. The rearrangement joins TRBV6-1 to TRBJ1-2; a weak D match, TRBD1 (5 bases). Germline V gene sequence: CDR1 MNHNS, CDR2 SASEGT. The CDR3 extends over 15 amino acids. V was clipped by 6 bases and J by 4 bases, with 18 bases between them. CDR3 loop: CASSYVQEGLYGYTF. The CDR3 DNA sequence: TGTGCCAGCAGCTACGTCCAGGAGGGGCTCTATGGCTACACCTTC.